This is a list of T cell receptor beta chains from one sample in a study of blood T cells in healthy people across ages. Each CDR3 protein is one row after TCRdb ran MiXCR on the 5' RACE reads. The sample yields some 560,000 distinct CDR3 sequences, about 27% seen once. The data were also submitted as part of a second study, on T cells of mothers and their children.

Sequencing used blood. The receptors were gathered from a boy between 2 and 15 years old in good health. The CDR3 runs from the conserved cysteine through the conserved F or W. The order of the fields is D gene, J gene, V gene, clone size, CDR3 protein, CDR3 DNA. A D gene is named only where the DNA matches it firmly. The listing skips clone size in some rows; elsewhere it reads once, few, many or a size class.

d_gene: -
j_gene: TRBJ2-4
v_gene: TRBV4-2
abundance: once
CDR3aa: CASSQDELAKNIQYF
CDR3nt: TGTGCCAGCAGCCAAGATGAACTAGCCAAAAACATTCAGTACTTC

d_gene: -
j_gene: TRBJ1-2
v_gene: TRBV12-3/TRBV12-4
abundance: -
CDR3aa: CASSLRGSGYTF
CDR3nt: TGTGCCAGCAGTTTGAGGGGGAGCGGCTACACCTTC

d_gene: -
j_gene: TRBJ2-1
v_gene: TRBV29-1
abundance: few
CDR3aa: CSVDWQGLNNEQFF
CDR3nt: TGCAGCGTTGATTGGCAGGGGTTAAACAATGAGCAGTTCTTC

d_gene: -
j_gene: TRBJ2-1
v_gene: TRBV5-5
abundance: few
CDR3aa: CASSGGVSSYNEQFF
CDR3nt: TGTGCCAGCAGCGGCGGGGTTAGCTCCTACAATGAGCAGTTCTTC

d_gene: -
j_gene: TRBJ2-4
v_gene: TRBV10-2
abundance: -
CDR3aa: CASSEQSQNIQYF
CDR3nt: TGCGCCAGCAGTGAGCAAAGTCAAAACATTCAGTACTTC

d_gene: TRBD2
j_gene: TRBJ2-1
v_gene: TRBV11-2
abundance: -
CDR3aa: CTSSPLAGLKNNEQFF
CDR3nt: TGTACCAGCAGCCCCTTAGCGGGTCTGAAGAACAATGAGCAGTTCTTC

d_gene: TRBD1
j_gene: TRBJ1-2
v_gene: TRBV6-5
abundance: -
CDR3aa: CASSSQDRGRVLDVFNYGYTF
CDR3nt: TGTGCCAGCAGTTCCCAGGACAGGGGCCGGGTTTTGGACGTATTTAACTATGGCTACACCTTC

d_gene: -
j_gene: TRBJ2-6
v_gene: TRBV2
abundance: once
CDR3aa: CASTSQSGANVLTF
CDR3nt: TGTGCCAGCACGTCGCAGTCCGGGGCCAACGTCCTGACTTTC

d_gene: -
j_gene: TRBJ2-7
v_gene: TRBV27
abundance: many
CDR3aa: CASTGWAAGRYEQYF
CDR3nt: TGTGCCAGCACCGGATGGGCTGCCGGCCGATACGAGCAGTACTTC

d_gene: TRBD2
j_gene: TRBJ2-7
v_gene: TRBV10-3
abundance: few
CDR3aa: CAISEGGGRAYEQYF
CDR3nt: TGTGCCATCAGTGAGGGAGGCGGGAGGGCCTACGAGCAGTACTTC

d_gene: -
j_gene: TRBJ2-1
v_gene: TRBV20-1
abundance: many
CDR3aa: CSQRGGGVEQFF
CDR3nt: TGCAGTCAGCGGGGAGGGGGTGTTGAGCAGTTCTTC

d_gene: -
j_gene: TRBJ1-1
v_gene: TRBV20-1
abundance: -
CDR3aa: CSARIGRGEAFF
CDR3nt: TGCAGTGCTAGAATCGGACGGGGTGAAGCTTTCTTT

d_gene: TRBD1
j_gene: TRBJ1-1
v_gene: TRBV7-8
abundance: few
CDR3aa: CASSEGQVYTEAFF
CDR3nt: TGTGCCAGCAGCGAAGGACAGGTTTACACTGAAGCTTTCTTT

d_gene: TRBD1
j_gene: TRBJ2-2
v_gene: TRBV7-3
abundance: few
CDR3aa: CASSLTGTGSGELFF
CDR3nt: TGTGCCAGCAGCTTAACCGGGACAGGGTCCGGGGAGCTGTTTTTT

d_gene: -
j_gene: TRBJ1-4
v_gene: TRBV12-3/TRBV12-4
abundance: -
CDR3aa: CASSSAEKLFF
CDR3nt: TGTGCCAGCAGTTCCGCCGAAAAACTGTTTTTT

d_gene: TRBD2
j_gene: TRBJ2-3
v_gene: TRBV12-3/TRBV12-4
abundance: -
CDR3aa: CASSLLIRLAGDDTQYF
CDR3nt: TGTGCCAGCAGTTTATTAATTCGCCTAGCGGGGGACGATACGCAGTATTTT

d_gene: TRBD2
j_gene: TRBJ2-7
v_gene: TRBV29-1
abundance: -
CDR3aa: CSVEIAGGPSYEQYF
CDR3nt: TGCAGCGTTGAAATAGCGGGAGGGCCTTCATACGAGCAGTACTTC

d_gene: TRBD2
j_gene: TRBJ2-3
v_gene: TRBV20-1
abundance: -
CDR3aa: CSASFGAGVSDTQYF
CDR3nt: TGCAGTGCTAGCTTTGGAGCGGGGGTATCAGATACGCAGTATTTT

d_gene: -
j_gene: TRBJ2-7
v_gene: TRBV19
abundance: -
CDR3aa: CASSMSAIREQYF
CDR3nt: TGTGCCAGTAGTATGAGTGCGATACGCGAGCAGTACTTC

d_gene: -
j_gene: TRBJ1-5
v_gene: TRBV6-2/TRBV6-3
abundance: -
CDR3aa: CASSYSGGSNQPQHF
CDR3nt: TGTGCCAGCAGTTACTCAGGGGGAAGCAATCAGCCCCAGCATTTT

d_gene: TRBD2
j_gene: TRBJ2-1
v_gene: TRBV7-2
abundance: -
CDR3aa: CASSLALAGGGGSDEQFF
CDR3nt: TGTGCCAGCAGCTTAGCGCTAGCGGGGGGAGGGGGAAGCGATGAGCAGTTCTTC

d_gene: TRBD2
j_gene: TRBJ2-5
v_gene: TRBV7-3
abundance: few
CDR3aa: CASSLQRGGQETQYF
CDR3nt: TGTGCCAGCAGCTTACAGCGGGGGGGTCAAGAGACCCAGTACTTC

d_gene: -
j_gene: TRBJ2-7
v_gene: TRBV29-1
abundance: once
CDR3aa: CSVEERGRGTYEQYF
CDR3nt: TGCAGCGTTGAAGAGCGGGGGCGCGGGACCTACGAGCAGTACTTC

d_gene: -
j_gene: TRBJ2-4
v_gene: TRBV20-1
abundance: -
CDR3aa: CSASGRGGVAKNIQYF
CDR3nt: TGCAGTGCCTCCGGACGCGGCGGGGTGGCCAAAAACATTCAGTACTTC

d_gene: -
j_gene: TRBJ1-5
v_gene: TRBV7-2
abundance: few
CDR3aa: CASSLASRAVSQPQHF
CDR3nt: TGTGCCAGCAGCTTAGCCAGCAGGGCCGTAAGTCAGCCCCAGCATTTT

d_gene: -
j_gene: TRBJ2-7
v_gene: TRBV3-1
abundance: -
CDR3aa: CASSRRLGSYEQYF
CDR3nt: TGTGCCAGCAGCCGACGACTAGGGAGCTACGAGCAGTACTTC

d_gene: TRBD2
j_gene: TRBJ2-1
v_gene: TRBV10-3
abundance: -
CDR3aa: CAISPIAGGHSYNEQFF
CDR3nt: TGTGCCATCAGTCCTATAGCGGGAGGGCACTCCTACAATGAGCAGTTCTTC

d_gene: -
j_gene: TRBJ1-4
v_gene: TRBV27
abundance: -
CDR3aa: CASSQGTTNEKLFF
CDR3nt: TGTGCCAGCAGCCAAGGGACAACTAATGAAAAACTGTTTTTT

d_gene: -
j_gene: TRBJ2-5
v_gene: TRBV7-9
abundance: -
CDR3aa: CASSLELTGETQYF
CDR3nt: TGTGCCAGCAGCTTAGAGTTAACCGGAGAGACCCAGTACTTC

d_gene: TRBD2
j_gene: TRBJ2-5
v_gene: TRBV6-1
abundance: -
CDR3aa: CASSRLAGGRQETQYF
CDR3nt: TGTGCCAGCAGTCGTCTAGCGGGGGGGCGACAAGAGACCCAGTACTTC

d_gene: -
j_gene: TRBJ1-5
v_gene: TRBV6-6
abundance: -
CDR3aa: CASSYNPGQGQPQHF
CDR3nt: TGTGCCAGCAGTTACAATCCGGGGCAGGGACAGCCCCAGCATTTT

d_gene: -
j_gene: TRBJ1-3
v_gene: TRBV9
abundance: few
CDR3aa: CASSPLGGPGNTIYF
CDR3nt: TGTGCCAGCAGTCCCCTAGGGGGGCCTGGAAACACCATATATTTT

d_gene: TRBD2
j_gene: TRBJ2-3
v_gene: TRBV6-5
abundance: -
CDR3aa: CASSYSSGSQDTQYF
CDR3nt: TGTGCCAGCAGTTACTCTAGCGGGAGCCAAGATACGCAGTATTTT

d_gene: -
j_gene: TRBJ2-7
v_gene: TRBV6-6
abundance: -
CDR3aa: CASSYRQREQYF
CDR3nt: TGTGCCAGCAGTTACCGACAGCGCGAGCAGTACTTC

d_gene: -
j_gene: TRBJ2-1
v_gene: TRBV20-1
abundance: -
CDR3aa: CSARVWGRETNEQFF
CDR3nt: TGCAGTGCTAGAGTTTGGGGCCGGGAGACCAATGAGCAGTTCTTC

d_gene: -
j_gene: TRBJ2-2
v_gene: TRBV11-2
abundance: few
CDR3aa: CASSPGHINTGELFF
CDR3nt: TGTGCCAGCAGCCCGGGACACATAAACACCGGGGAGCTGTTTTTT

d_gene: -
j_gene: TRBJ2-1
v_gene: TRBV27
abundance: many
CDR3aa: CASSLLGRGEFF
CDR3nt: TGTGCCAGCAGTTTATTGGGCAGGGGGGAGTTCTTC

d_gene: TRBD2
j_gene: TRBJ2-1
v_gene: TRBV11-2
abundance: -
CDR3aa: CASSLRLAGPNNEQFF
CDR3nt: TGTGCCAGCAGCCTGAGACTAGCGGGGCCAAACAATGAGCAGTTCTTC

d_gene: TRBD2
j_gene: TRBJ2-3
v_gene: TRBV20-1
abundance: few
CDR3aa: CSASPVAGGRVDTQYF
CDR3nt: TGCAGTGCTAGTCCAGTAGCGGGGGGGCGGGTAGATACGCAGTATTTT

d_gene: -
j_gene: TRBJ2-7
v_gene: TRBV27
abundance: -
CDR3aa: CASSLSDLYEQYF
CDR3nt: TGTGCCAGCAGTTTATCGGACCTTTACGAGCAGTACTTC

d_gene: -
j_gene: TRBJ1-1
v_gene: TRBV6-1
abundance: few
CDR3aa: CASGEGLNTEAFF
CDR3nt: TGTGCCAGCGGAGAGGGTTTGAACACTGAAGCTTTCTTT

d_gene: -
j_gene: TRBJ2-7
v_gene: TRBV9
abundance: -
CDR3aa: CASSVAGGTGYEQYF
CDR3nt: TGTGCCAGCAGCGTAGCTGGGGGAACGGGCTACGAGCAGTACTTC

d_gene: -
j_gene: TRBJ2-3
v_gene: TRBV12-3/TRBV12-4
abundance: few
CDR3aa: CASRLSPTTDTQYF
CDR3nt: TGTGCCAGCCGACTCAGCCCCACCACAGATACGCAGTATTTT

d_gene: -
j_gene: TRBJ1-2
v_gene: TRBV7-9
abundance: -
CDR3aa: CASSLLLLLSGGYTF
CDR3nt: TGTGCCAGCAGCTTACTTCTTCTCCTAAGCGGTGGCTACACCTTC

d_gene: TRBD1
j_gene: TRBJ1-1
v_gene: TRBV7-9
abundance: few
CDR3aa: CASSLLGGQGMGTEAFF
CDR3nt: TGTGCCAGCAGCTTATTAGGAGGACAGGGGATGGGGACTGAAGCTTTCTTT

d_gene: -
j_gene: TRBJ1-5
v_gene: TRBV3-1
abundance: -
CDR3aa: CASSQQTNQPQHF
CDR3nt: TGTGCCAGCAGCCAACAGACGAATCAGCCCCAGCATTTT

d_gene: -
j_gene: TRBJ1-2
v_gene: TRBV27
abundance: many
CDR3aa: CASSAGLKKGHGYTF
CDR3nt: TGTGCCAGCAGTGCCGGGCTGAAAAAGGGCCATGGCTACACCTTC

d_gene: -
j_gene: TRBJ1-1
v_gene: TRBV19
abundance: -
CDR3aa: CASMGWTTEAFF
CDR3nt: TGTGCCAGTATGGGGTGGACGACTGAAGCTTTCTTT

d_gene: -
j_gene: TRBJ1-1
v_gene: TRBV6-5
abundance: few
CDR3aa: CASSYRTAADTEAFF
CDR3nt: TGTGCCAGCAGTTACCGGACAGCCGCGGACACTGAAGCTTTCTTT

d_gene: -
j_gene: TRBJ2-5
v_gene: TRBV12-3/TRBV12-4
abundance: -
CDR3aa: CASSPTSSETQYF
CDR3nt: TGTGCCAGCAGTCCGACTAGTTCAGAGACCCAGTACTTC

d_gene: -
j_gene: TRBJ2-1
v_gene: TRBV29-1
abundance: few
CDR3aa: CSVEGSPSCNEQFF
CDR3nt: TGCAGCGTTGAAGGGTCCCCCTCCTGCAATGAGCAGTTCTTC

d_gene: -
j_gene: TRBJ1-1
v_gene: TRBV14
abundance: few
CDR3aa: CASSQQWNTEAFF
CDR3nt: TGTGCCAGCAGCCAACAATGGAACACTGAAGCTTTCTTT

d_gene: TRBD2
j_gene: TRBJ2-5
v_gene: TRBV28
abundance: -
CDR3aa: CASSLILAGAGTQYF
CDR3nt: TGTGCCAGCAGTTTAATTCTAGCGGGAGCAGGGACCCAGTACTTC

d_gene: TRBD2
j_gene: TRBJ2-3
v_gene: TRBV12-3/TRBV12-4
abundance: -
CDR3aa: CASSLQWLAEITDTQYF
CDR3nt: TGTGCCAGCAGTTTACAGTGGCTAGCGGAAATCACAGATACGCAGTATTTT

d_gene: TRBD2
j_gene: TRBJ2-5
v_gene: TRBV4-1
abundance: -
CDR3aa: CASSRDPTSGETQCF
CDR3nt: TGCGCCAGCAGCCGGGACCCGACTAGCGGAGAGACCCAGTGCTTC

d_gene: -
j_gene: TRBJ2-3
v_gene: TRBV7-2
abundance: -
CDR3aa: CASKGEAGTDTQYF
CDR3nt: TGTGCCAGCAAGGGGGAGGCCGGCACAGATACGCAGTATTTT

d_gene: TRBD1
j_gene: TRBJ1-1
v_gene: TRBV29-1
abundance: few
CDR3aa: CSVGSGQVNTEAFF
CDR3nt: TGCAGCGTCGGCTCGGGACAGGTGAACACTGAAGCTTTCTTT

d_gene: -
j_gene: TRBJ2-1
v_gene: TRBV7-9
abundance: few
CDR3aa: CASSLAINNEQFF
CDR3nt: TGTGCCAGCAGCTTAGCCATAAACAATGAGCAGTTCTTC